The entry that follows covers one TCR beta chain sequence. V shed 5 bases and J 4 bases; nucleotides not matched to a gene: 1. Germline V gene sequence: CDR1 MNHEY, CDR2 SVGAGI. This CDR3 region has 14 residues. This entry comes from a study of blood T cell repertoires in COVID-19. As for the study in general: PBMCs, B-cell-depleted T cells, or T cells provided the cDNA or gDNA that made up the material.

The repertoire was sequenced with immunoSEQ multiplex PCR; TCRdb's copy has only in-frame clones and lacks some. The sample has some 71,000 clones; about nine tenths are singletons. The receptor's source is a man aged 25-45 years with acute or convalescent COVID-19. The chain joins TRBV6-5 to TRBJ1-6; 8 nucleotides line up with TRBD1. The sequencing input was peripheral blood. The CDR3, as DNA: TGTGCCAGCAGTCGGACAGGGTATAATTCACCCCTCCACTTT. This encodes CASSRTGYNSPLHF.